The 32 T cell receptor beta chains presented below share a single source sample, sequenced in a study of blood T cell repertoires in COVID-19. Measured with immunoSEQ multiplex PCR; TCRdb has only the in-frame clones, and not every one. This sample carries more than 200,000 clones, 65% to 90% of them seen once, and the ten largest clones take 11%. The material sequenced was peripheral blood. Receptors originate from a man aged 45-65 years with COVID-19, enrolled during active disease.

This clone came up once. The chain has TRBV7-4 and TRBJ2-5; tentative D call: TRBD2 (6 bases). Trimming removed 8 bases at V and 4 bases at J, with 26 bases between. This CDR3 is 17 amino acids long. Germline CDR1 and CDR2: SGHVT and SQSDAQ. CDR3 residues: CASPFKVGDWTRETQYF. The CDR3 nucleotides read TGTGCCAGCCCCTTCAAAGTGGGGGACTGGACAAGAGAGACCCAGTACTTC.

The rearrangement uses TRBV7-9 and TRBJ2-1; 11 bases line up with TRBD2. This CDR3 has 15 amino acids. Germline CDR1 is SEHNR and CDR2 is FQNEAQ (reference sequence). With 2 bases clipped from V and 10 bases from J, the junction kept 7 bases outside the gene matches. The CDR3: CASSLPSGGPGEQFF. The CDR3 DNA follows: TGTGCCAGCAGCTTACCTAGCGGGGGGCCCGGGGAGCAGTTCTTC.

The chain carries TRBV18 and TRBJ1-2; TRBD1 agrees at 7 bases. The trim removed 2 bases at V and 3 bases at J, leaving 6 bases unmatched. CDR1 is KGHSH and CDR2 is LQKENI in the germline V gene. The CDR3 covers 15 residues. CDR3 amino acids: CASSPVDRDHYGYTF. CDR3 nucleotide sequence: TGTGCCAGCTCACCAGTTGACAGGGACCACTATGGCTACACCTTC.

This sequence joins TRBV18 and TRBJ2-2; perhaps TRBD1 as D (7 bases). The CDR3 loop spans 15 amino acids. Looked up from germline, CDR1 is KGHSH and CDR2 is LQKENI. Trimming took off 4 bases at V and 5 bases at J, with 14 bases between the two ends. This chain's CDR3 is CASSQQGRSTGELFF. CDR3 coding DNA: TGTGCCAGCTCACAACAGGGGAGGTCAACCGGGGAGCTGTTTTTT.

The J gene is TRBJ1-4, the V gene TRBV4-3, with D possibly matching TRBD1 (6 bases). Germline V gene lookup returns CDR1 LGHNA and CDR2 YSLEER. The CDR3 runs 18 residues. V lost 1 base and J lost 7, with 22 bases in between. The chain's CDR3 is CASSQVLAGAGAGEKLFF. CDR3 bases: TGCGCCAGCAGCCAAGTGCTGGCGGGAGCGGGGGCTGGTGAAAAACTGTTTTTT.

The chain joins TRBV11-2 to TRBJ2-7; possible D gene TRBD1, 5 bases. The V gene lost 5 bases and the J gene lost 2 bases, with 10 bases spanning the gap. This CDR3 spans 13 amino acids. Germline V gene data show CDR1 as SGHAT and CDR2 as FQNNGV. The CDR3 is CASSPDRAYEQYF. As DNA, the CDR3 is TGTGCCAGCAGCCCCGACAGAGCCTACGAGCAGTACTTC. The complete variable domain, with remaining parts taken from reference TRBV11-2 and TRBJ2-7, reads EAGVAQSPRYKIIEKRQSVAFWCNPISGHATLYWYQQILGQGPKLLIQFQNNGVVDDSQLPKDRFSAERLKGVDSTLKIQPAKLEDSAVYLCASSPDRAYEQYFGPGTRLTVT.

The rearrangement uses TRBV6-5 and TRBJ2-7, with 7 nucleotides matching TRBD2. The CDR3 is made up of 15 amino acids. Per germline, CDR1 MNHEY and CDR2 SVGAGI. Unmatched junction bases numbered 7, after V lost 0 bases and J lost 5 bases. The CDR3 spells CASSYSRASGHEQYF. The CDR3 DNA reads as TGTGCCAGCAGTTACTCGAGGGCTAGCGGCCACGAGCAGTACTTC.

The rearrangement joins TRBV7-9 to TRBJ2-5, with 10 positions matching TRBD1. The junction had 8 bases not matched to a gene; V was cut back by 4 bases and J by 6 bases. This CDR3 is built from 15 residues. CDR1 and CDR2 from the germline V gene are SEHNR and FQNEAQ (reference sequence). CDR3 nucleotide sequence: TGTGCCAGCAGCTCCCCGGACAGGGGGAAGAAGACCCAGTACTTC. Protein: CASSSPDRGKKTQYF.

The chain couples TRBV12-3 or TRBV12-4 to TRBJ2-1; TRBD1 is a possible D gene (5 bases). The CDR3 is 12 residues long. V dropped 3 bases and J dropped 12 bases, with 12 bases sitting between them. CDR3: CASSLSEGAQFF. Here the CDR3 DNA reads TGTGCCAGCAGTTTGTCGGAAGGGGCGCAGTTCTTC.

The chain has TRBV10-2 and TRBJ1-5; D gene ambiguous. CDR3 length equals 12 residues. Per germline, CDR1 WSHSY and CDR2 SAAADI. V was shortened by 8 bases and J by 5 bases, with 10 bases between the two germline ends. CDR3 sequence: CASDVGDQPQHF. The CDR3 coding sequence is TGCGCCAGCGATGTCGGAGATCAGCCCCAGCATTTT.

V usage is TRBV7-8 and J usage is TRBJ2-4; D uncertain. The CDR3 totals 14 residues. CDR1 is SGHVS and CDR2 is FQNEAQ in the germline V gene. V shed 1 base and J shed 1 base, with 5 bases lying between them. CDR3 in DNA: TGTGCCAGCAGCTTAGGTGCGGCCAAAAACATTCAGTACTTC. This codes for CASSLGAAKNIQYF.

The gene calls are TRBV6-5 and TRBJ1-1, with 7 bases matching TRBD1. The ends lost 6 bases at V and 5 bases at J; junction bases unmatched: 9. The CDR3 contains 14 residues. CDR1 is MNHEY, CDR2 SVGAGI, per germline. The CDR3 sequence is CASRKTGSGTEAFF. The CDR3 coding sequence is TGTGCCAGCAGAAAGACAGGGTCGGGTACTGAAGCTTTCTTT.

The rearrangement joins TRBV5-1 to TRBJ1-1; 8 nucleotides match TRBD1. The ends lost 2 bases at V and 5 bases at J; junction bases unmatched: 5. This CDR3 is built from 14 residues. Germline CDR1 and CDR2: SGHRS and YFSETQ. Here the CDR3 reads CASSFGTGGTEAFF. The CDR3 nucleotides are TGCGCCAGCAGCTTCGGGACAGGAGGAACTGAAGCTTTCTTT. Full variable domain (remainder filled in from reference TRBV5-1 and TRBJ1-1): KAGVTQTPRYLIKTRGQQVTLSCSPISGHRSVSWYQQTPGQGLQFLFEYFSETQRNKGNFPGRFSGRQFSNSRSEMNVSTLELGDSALYLCASSFGTGGTEAFFGQGTRLTVV.

The rearrangement uses TRBV24-1 and TRBJ1-1; perhaps TRBD1 as D (5 bases). The germline V and J ends were trimmed by 7 bases and 0 bases, with 11 bases remaining between them. Germline V lookup: CDR1 KGHDR, CDR2 SFDVKD. The CDR3 runs to 14 residues. For the CDR3, the DNA is TGTGCCACCAGGCAAGGGGCAATGAACACTGAAGCTTTCTTT. Protein product: CATRQGAMNTEAFF.

The V call is TRBV6-6, the J call TRBJ2-3, with 7 bases matching TRBD1. The CDR3 sequence is 17 residues long. Germline CDR1 MNHNY, CDR2 SVGAGI (reference sequence). After removal of 5 bases from V and 2 bases from J, the junction contained 13 bases not matched to a gene. The CDR3 DNA reads as TGTGCCAGCAGTCTCCGCCGGGACAGTTCGTCCACAGATACGCAGTATTTT. Translating it yields CASSLRRDSSSTDTQYF.

The J gene is TRBJ1-5, the V gene TRBV5-1, with D unclear. V shed 3 bases and J shed 5 bases, with 9 bases lying between them. Germline-derived CDR1 and CDR2 are SGHRS and YFSETQ. The CDR3 runs to 13 residues. The CDR3 region has the DNA TGCGCCAGCAGCTCCGGAGAACATCAGCCCCAGCATTTT. Protein: CASSSGEHQPQHF.

The CDR3: CASSGGGGGTGELFF. The CDR3 nucleotides are TGTGCCAGTAGTGGGGGTGGCGGGGGCACCGGGGAGCTGTTTTTT. This chain joins TRBV19 and TRBJ2-2; TRBD2 matches 7 bases. The length of the CDR3 is 15 residues. The germline CDR1 and CDR2 sequences are LNHDA and SQIVND (reference sequence). V lost 5 bases and J lost 4; bases outside the gene matches: 7.

The rearrangement joins TRBV1 to TRBJ2-1; the D call in the table, TRBD1, was not verified against the DNA. TRBV1 represents a pseudogene. CDR3 length: 14 amino acids. The CDR3 DNA sequence: TGCACCAGCAGCCAAGATCTTCCCAGGGATGAGCAGTTCTTC. This translates into CTSSQDLPRDEQFF.

This chain joins TRBV9 and TRBJ2-1, with 9 bases fitting TRBD1. Trimming cost V 0 bases and J 7 bases; bases outside gene matches: 5. CDR1 SGDLS and CDR2 YYNGEE come from the germline V gene. This CDR3 has 15 residues. This CDR3 reads CASSVVGTGKNEQFF. CDR3 sequence (DNA): TGTGCCAGCAGCGTAGTAGGGACAGGGAAGAATGAGCAGTTCTTC.

The chain uses TRBV30 and TRBJ1-1, with D unresolved. Between the trimmed V and J ends, which lost 0 bases and 3 bases, there was a span of 11 bases. Germline V lookup: CDR1 GTSNPN, CDR2 SVGIG (reference sequence). CDR3 length: 14 amino acids. The CDR3 coding sequence is TGTGCCTGGAGTGTGTCGTCGTCCGACACTGAAGCTTTCTTT. Its protein is CAWSVSSSDTEAFF.

This chain joins TRBV19 and TRBJ1-6, with 7 nucleotides matching TRBD1. The CDR3 runs to 14 residues. The V gene's germline CDR1 is LNHDA and CDR2 SQIVND (reference sequence). V shed 9 bases, J shed 7 bases, and the junction held 9 bases outside the gene matches. The DNA for the CDR3 is TGTGCCAGCGAATTGACAGGGAGCAATTCACCCCTCCACTTT. As protein: CASELTGSNSPLHF.

The chain recombines TRBV7-8 with TRBJ2-2, with TRBD2 as a possible D gene (5 bases). Trimming left V 7 bases short and J 0 bases short, with 12 bases between. There are 15 residues in the CDR3. Germline values: CDR1 SGHVS, CDR2 FQNEAQ. CDR3 loop: CASIRTPPNTGELFF. CDR3 DNA: TGTGCCAGCATCCGGACTCCGCCGAACACCGGGGAGCTGTTTTTT.

The gene calls are TRBV2 and TRBJ2-3; possibly TRBD1 for D (6 bases). CDR1 and CDR2 (germline): SNHLY, FYNNEI. Trimming cost V 5 bases and J 2 bases, with 11 bases left between them. The CDR3 is 14 residues long. CDR3 nucleotide sequence: TGTGCCAGCAGTACAGGGCGACACACAGATACGCAGTATTTT. Encoded protein: CASSTGRHTDTQYF.

The J gene is TRBJ2-7, the V gene TRBV7-3; D might be TRBD1 (5 bases). V was trimmed by 0 bases and J by 7 bases, leaving 13 bases between them. From germline, CDR1 is SGHTA and CDR2 FQGTGA. The CDR3 is 14 residues long. The chain's CDR3 is CASSLTTGLGEQYF. The DNA for the CDR3 is TGTGCCAGCAGCTTAACTACAGGCCTAGGGGAGCAGTACTTC.

The rearrangement links TRBV29-1 to TRBJ2-3; tentatively, D is TRBD2 (5 bases). Trimming stripped 5 bases from V and 6 bases from J, with 9 bases between. CDR3 length: 11 residues. Germline CDR1 reads SQVTM; CDR2 reads ANQGSEA. This CDR3 is CSVMRVDTQYF. The DNA of the CDR3 is TGCAGCGTTATGAGGGTCGATACGCAGTATTTT.

The gene calls are TRBV28 and TRBJ2-7; TRBD2 matches 7 bases. The CDR3 is 19 amino acids. J gave up 2 bases and V 6 bases, and 22 bases lay outside the gene matches. Germline CDR1 and CDR2: MDHEN and SYDVKM. CDR3 DNA sequence: TGTGCCAGCAGCTTCCCCGCGGAGGGACTGGGAGGGTTACCCTACGAGCAGTACTTC. Translation: CASSFPAEGLGGLPYEQYF.

V gene TRBV4-1 combines with J gene TRBJ1-5; 8 bases align to TRBD1. CDR3 size: 16 residues. Germline V gives CDR1 MGHRA, CDR2 YSYEKL. Trimming took 0 bases from V and 6 from J; bases not matched to a gene: 7. CDR3 loop: CASSQDRLTGAQPQHF. The CDR3 DNA reads TGCGCCAGCAGCCAAGACAGGTTGACAGGGGCTCAGCCCCAGCATTTT.

CDR3: CASHEASGSRVWGTDTQYF. The CDR3 DNA is TGCGCCAGCCACGAGGCTAGCGGGAGTAGAGTATGGGGCACAGATACGCAGTATTTT. This chain connects TRBV5-1 to TRBJ2-3; 10 bases agree with TRBD2. The ends lost 7 bases at V and 1 base at J; junction bases unmatched: 18. The CDR3 runs to 19 residues. Germline CDR1 SGHRS, CDR2 YFSETQ.

CDR3 DNA: TGCGCCAGCAGCCAAACCCAACAGGGGGCAGGTGAAAAACTGTTTTTT. Protein product: CASSQTQQGAGEKLFF. This rearrangement joins TRBV4-1 to TRBJ1-4; 9 bases line up with TRBD1. The CDR3 is 16 residues long. With V trimmed by 2 bases and J by 7 bases, 8 bases remained unmatched. The germline gives CDR1 MGHRA, CDR2 YSYEKL.

The V gene is TRBV4-2, the J gene TRBJ2-7; 7 bases are a match to TRBD2. With V trimmed by 2 bases and J by 7 bases, 14 bases remained unmatched. The germline V gene encodes CDR1 LGHNA and CDR2 YNFKEQ. This CDR3 has 16 residues. The DNA of the CDR3 is TGTGCCAGCAGCCAACGCCGGGACTACCCCACTAGTGAGCAGTACTTC. This encodes CASSQRRDYPTSEQYF.

This chain joins TRBV27 and TRBJ2-1; 7 nucleotides align to TRBD1. Per the germline V gene, CDR1 is MNHEY and CDR2 is SMNVEV (reference sequence). CDR3 length: 15 amino acids. The trim removed 2 bases at V and 4 bases at J, leaving 5 bases unmatched. In DNA form, the CDR3 reads TGTGCCAGCAGTTTAGAGGGGGCGCGTTACAATGAGCAGTTCTTC. This codes for CASSLEGARYNEQFF.

The chain has TRBV10-2 and TRBJ1-2; no reliable D call. The CDR3 sequence is 15 residues long. CDR1 is WSHSY and CDR2 is SAAADI in the germline V gene. The germline V and J ends were trimmed by 2 bases and 0 bases, with 10 bases remaining between them. The CDR3 nucleotides read TGCGCCAGCAGTGAGGACCGGGTGACTAACTATGGCTACACCTTC. It encodes CASSEDRVTNYGYTF.